This entry is about one TCR beta chain. This may come from a read error, since a much larger clone is one base off. CDR1 and CDR2 from the germline V gene are SQVTM and ANQGSEA. The CDR3 is 13 amino acids. This entry comes from a study of read filtering for tumor transcriptome and immune sequencing. Study-level background: Transcriptome libraries were built from DNase-treated RNA. IR-seq gave about 3.5 to 10.27 million TCR reads per sample; RNA-seq gave 85 to 1273.

From approximately 400 ng of RNA, a library with molecular barcoded alpha/delta and beta/gamma adaptors was made. TCRdb analysed the reads with MiXCR anew, one entry per CDR3 protein. This sample carries tens of thousands of distinct CDR3 sequences, around 19% of them seen once, and the ten largest clones take around two fifths. The material sequenced was a population of CD138-negative cells sorted from bone marrow. This chain uses TRBV29-1 with TRBJ2-1, with no clear D. The DNA matches TRBJ2-7 better at its end, which makes the J call doubtful. The sequence derives from a donor aged 40 or older with multiple myeloma. The CDR3 loop reads CSVEDLLRHEQYF. The CDR3 DNA reads as TGCAGCGTTGAAGATCTACTCCGGCATGAGCAGTACTTC.